This TCR beta chain emerged from a study of T cell clonotyping in hematopoietic cell transplantation. Overall study results and limits: After transplant, recipient diversity fell while pathologically expanded clonotypes grew through day 180. Higher Inverse Simpson Index values in graft donor and pretransplant recipient predicted broader posttransplant TCR diversity. Without cell sorting, CD4 versus CD8 contributions remain unresolved.

Time point of the sample: recipient sample about 28 days before transplant, after cytoreduction. Sequenced by immunoSEQ multiplex PCR; TCRdb stores in-frame clones only, minus some. The sample lists about 10,000 clones, 87% occurring once. This CDR3 region has 14 residues. In germline, CDR1 is SNHLY, CDR2 FYNNEI. Note on this clone: Its antigen is still unknown.

The rearrangement uses TRBV2 and TRBJ2-5; D is unresolved. The better agreement between TRBJ2-7 and the DNA end casts doubt on the J call. This TCR was sampled from a woman aged 55-75 years with acute myeloid leukemia. Some clones in this sample may be carry-over from other donors' samples. Sequenced here: peripheral blood mononuclear cells, sampled before stem cell transplant. The CDR3 reads CASSERGRTYEQYF. For the CDR3, the DNA is TGTGCCAGCAGTGAAAGAGGTCGGACCTACGAGCAGTACTTC.